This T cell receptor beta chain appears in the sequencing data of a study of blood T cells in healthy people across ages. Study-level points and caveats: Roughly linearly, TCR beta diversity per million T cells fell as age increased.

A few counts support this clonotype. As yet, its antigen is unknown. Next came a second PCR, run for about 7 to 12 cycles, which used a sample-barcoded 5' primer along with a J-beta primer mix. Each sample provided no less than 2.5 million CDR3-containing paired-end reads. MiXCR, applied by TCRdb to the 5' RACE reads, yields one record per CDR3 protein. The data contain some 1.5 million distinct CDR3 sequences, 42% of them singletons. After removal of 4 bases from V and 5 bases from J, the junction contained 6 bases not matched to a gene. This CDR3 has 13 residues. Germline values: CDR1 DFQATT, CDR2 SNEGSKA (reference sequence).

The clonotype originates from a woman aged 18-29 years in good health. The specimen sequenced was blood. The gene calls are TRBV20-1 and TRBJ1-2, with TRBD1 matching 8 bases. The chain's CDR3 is CSAIPGGSYGYTF. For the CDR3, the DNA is TGCAGTGCTATACCAGGGGGCTCGTATGGCTACACCTTC.